This T cell receptor beta chain was identified during a study of blood T cell repertoires in COVID-19. Study-level information: Samples taken during acute and convalescent COVID-19 were collected in the United States, Italy and Spain. PBMCs, B-cell-depleted T cells, or T cells were the source of the cDNA or gDNA that made up the material.

Living in 24 US areas, the participants were between 18 and 89 years of age. Self-reported history from a screening survey and questionnaire set each donor's cohort. This clone has more than one count but fewer than ten. Libraries were prepared by immunoSEQ multiplex PCR; TCRdb keeps only in-frame clonotypes and omits some of them. Altogether about 50,000 clones are present, 60% to 80% being singletons, with the ten largest covering approximately 5%. CDR1 is SGHRS and CDR2 is YFSETQ in the germline V gene. The CDR3 contains 14 residues. V shed 3 bases and J 6 bases; nucleotides not matched to a gene: 5.

The chain employs TRBV5-1 and TRBJ1-2, with 10 bases identical to TRBD1. This TCR was sampled from a woman aged 45-65 years with acute COVID-19. The sequencing input was PBMCs or T cells enriched from blood (not recorded which). The CDR3 DNA reads TGCGCCAGCAGCTGGGACAGGGGAGGAAATGGCTACACCTTC. Encoded protein: CASSWDRGGNGYTF. The full variable domain, rest sourced from reference TRBV5-1 and TRBJ1-2, is KAGVTQTPRYLIKTRGQQVTLSCSPISGHRSVSWYQQTPGQGLQFLFEYFSETQRNKGNFPGRFSGRQFSNSRSEMNVSTLELGDSALYLCASSWDRGGNGYTFGSGTRLTVV.